The sequence of this TCR beta chain was determined in a study of T cells after posttransplantation cyclophosphamide (dated by TCRdb to 2016 to 2017). Broadly, across the study: Using TRB sequencing, the study followed how the T cell repertoire rebuilt after myeloablative bone marrow transplantation with posttransplantation cyclophosphamide given as GVHD prophylaxis. Antigen receptor sequencing covered samples from 35 PTCy-treated patients and approximately 15 of their related bone marrow donors. Blood from all 35 or so PTCy patients who had 1-year posttransplant specimens underwent TRB sequencing. Public TRB sequences were searched against a database of over 3,500 sequences associated with responses to pathogens, tumor antigens, self-antigens and alloantigens. Up to roughly 3 additional blood samples from 2 to 5.2 years after transplant were also TRB-sequenced in 3 patients, as was pretransplant blood from a handful of patients. Because TRA and TRB clonality correlated tightly in roughly nine samples, the subsequent TCR analyses were limited to TRB only.

Genomic DNA was used for TRB sequencing, which was performed with the immunoSEQ assay at survey resolution or with the hsTCRB kit. The authors' pipeline ran thus. The immunoSEQ software was used for initial read processing, and the LymphoSeq R package was used for repertoire analyses. Clonality was computed as 1 minus normalized Shannon entropy, and a Gini coefficient was also calculated for each TRB dataset. Phenotypes of unsorted samples were inferred by mapping TRB sequences from sorted subsets of the recipient or donor onto the same recipient's unsorted samples. The source is immuneACCESS, and TCRdb retained only in-frame sequences with V and J called. Part of the clones is not carried over; for the studies checked, unresolved V genes explain less than half of this, and the remainder is unexplained. Clonal size and the V and J genes are those of that table, whereas D and trimming came from the DNA. A total of about 32,000 clones appear in this sample, 75% to 95% of them only once. 0.2% to 0.3% of the sample goes to the ten largest clones.

Viable CD3+CD4+ or CD3+CD8+ cells that were CCR7+CD45RA+CD45RO-CD95-CD27+CD28+ were defined as naive T cells. On the day of marrow donation, related bone marrow donors gave peripheral blood samples. Peripheral blood and bone marrow mononuclear cells were isolated by Ficoll-Hypaque density centrifugation and were cryopreserved. Sorting of CD4+ and CD8+ T cells, including naive and memory subsets, was performed by FACS on a FACSAria II. This clone was counted once. The specificity of this receptor is unknown. The sample holds no much larger clone one base away, and base qualities are not on file. Findings and caveats that apply to the study as a whole: The TRB repertoires of T cells infiltrating skin or GI tract showed only limited overlap with the TRB repertoires of T cells in blood. Across the approximately 47 patients, TRB clonality was highly associated with recipient CMV seropositivity and CMV reactivation, and diversity with PTCy was similar to that in the CNI/methotrexate controls. Donor-recipient similarity was low at 1-2 months but rose over the first year, and later blood repertoires were often dominated by donor CD8+ memory clones.

Trimming takes 4 bases from V and 4 bases from J, and the germline ends sit 11 bases apart. From the cysteine up to the phenylalanine, the CDR3 has a length of 13 residues. This entry keeps only the CDR3 DNA: 39 bases, framed from base 1. From the germline V gene, CDR1 is SGDLS and CDR2 is YYNGEE. This chain is built from TRBV9 and TRBJ1-2, and perhaps TRBD1 as D gene, on 5 matching bases. The sequence derives from an older woman in good health, CMV-negative, and a related stem cell transplant donor. The specimen sequenced was naive CD4+ T cells sorted from PBMCs. DNA sequence: TGTGCCAGCAGCTTTCGGACAAGCTATGGCTACACCTTC. This codes for CASSFRTSYGYTF.